These T cell receptor beta chains were read from a single sample in a study of blood T cell repertoires in COVID-19. The method was immunoSEQ multiplex PCR; TCRdb's version includes in-frame clones alone and lacks a portion of them. The table includes about 74,000 clones, almost 85% detected once. Sequences were obtained from peripheral blood. The source of these receptors is a man between 65 and 85 years old with acute or convalescent COVID-19. CDR3s include the opening cysteine and the closing phenylalanine or tryptophan. The D gene is left open where the match is weak. Rows may omit the clone size; those that give it use once, few, many or a size class.

>TRBV29-1|-|-|TRBJ1-3
TGCAGCGTCGAGGACATATCTGGAAACACCATATATTTT
CSVEDISGNTIYF
>TRBV7-2|-|-|TRBJ1-1
TGTGCCAGCAGCTTCAGGGAGAACACTGAAGCTTTCTTT
CASSFRENTEAFF
>TRBV5-6|-|TRBD2|TRBJ2-1
TGTGCCAGCAGCTTGTTAGGGAGCGGGGCCTTCAATGAGCAGTTCTTC
CASSLLGSGAFNEQFF
>TRBV6-6|-|TRBD1|TRBJ2-7
TGTGCCAGCAGCCTGGGACAGGGACGTATCCACGAGCAGTACTTC
CASSLGQGRIHEQYF
>TRBV29-1|once|-|TRBJ2-7
TGCAGCGTTGCGACAGGCAGGACCTTCTACGAGCAGTACTTC
CSVATGRTFYEQYF
>TRBV15|-|-|TRBJ2-5
TGTGCCACCAGCAGAGATGTGGCTCCCCAGGAGACCCAGTACTTC
CATSRDVAPQETQYF
>TRBV18|-|TRBD1|TRBJ1-2
TGTGCCAGCTCACGAATTCTACAGGGGGCTTTTGGCTACACCTTC
CASSRILQGAFGYTF
>TRBV6-1|-|TRBD1|TRBJ2-2
TGTGCCAGCAGTGACGGGACAGGGGGCGCCTGGGCCGGGGAGCTGTTTTTT
CASSDGTGGAWAGELFF
>TRBV6-4|-|-|TRBJ1-6
TGTGCCAGCAGTGACCCCCTCGGGGGGAGCTACTCCTATAATTCACCCCTCCACTTT
CASSDPLGGSYSYNSPLHF
>TRBV6-1|many|-|TRBJ2-7
TGTGCCAGCAGTGACAGGGGTGGTTGGTCCTACGAGCAGTACTTC
CASSDRGGWSYEQYF
>TRBV5-1|once|TRBD1|TRBJ1-1
TGCGCCAGCAGCGAAGAGACAGGGGTGCTCTTTGAAGCTTTCTTT
CASSEETGVLFEAFF
>TRBV5-6|once|-|TRBJ2-5
TGTGCCAGCAGCTATACAAGAGGAGAGACCCAGTACTTC
CASSYTRGETQYF
>TRBV9|few|-|TRBJ1-3
TGTGCCAGCAGCACGCACAGGGTCGGTGGAAACACCATATATTTT
CASSTHRVGGNTIYF
>TRBV12-3/TRBV12-4|-|-|TRBJ2-5
TGTGCCAGCACCAGGACTTCCCAAGAGACCCAGTACTTC
CASTRTSQETQYF
>TRBV6-6|once|TRBD2|TRBJ2-7
TGTGCCAGCAAGGGACTAGCGGTCCCTGAGCAGTACTTC
CASKGLAVPEQYF
>TRBV11-3|-|TRBD2|TRBJ2-2
TGTGCCAGCAGCCCCCGGGGAGGGCCCACCGGGGAGCTGTTTTTT
CASSPRGGPTGELFF
>TRBV18|-|-|TRBJ2-7
TGTGCCAGCTCACCGGTGGACTTCTCCTACGAGCAGTACTTC
CASSPVDFSYEQYF
>TRBV6-6|once|-|TRBJ2-3
TGTGCCAGCAGTTACTCGATGGGCGGGGAGAGAGATACGCAGTATTTT
CASSYSMGGERDTQYF
>TRBV9|-|-|TRBJ1-4
TGTGCCAGCAGCGCCCTGGGGCTGCCGGGTGAAAAACTGTTTTTT
CASSALGLPGEKLFF
>TRBV6-1|-|-|TRBJ2-2
TGTGCCAGCAGGGAAGGCAGGGGGGACACCGGGGAGCTGTTTTTT
CASREGRGDTGELFF
>TRBV5-1|-|-|TRBJ2-7
TGCGCCAGCAGCTTGTCCCCTTACGAGCAGTACTTC
CASSLSPYEQYF
>TRBV19|-|TRBD1|TRBJ1-5
TGTGCCAGTAGTAGACAGGGGACTCAGCCCCAGCATTTT
CASSRQGTQPQHF
>TRBV5-1|-|TRBD2|TRBJ2-1
TGCGCCAGCAGCTCGGGACTAGCGGGAGGGGGCTACAATGAGCAGTTCTTC
CASSSGLAGGGYNEQFF
>TRBV5-4|-|TRBD2|TRBJ2-2
TGTGCCAGCAGTTCCACGACTAGCGGGGGGGCCGGGGAGCTGTTTTTT
CASSSTTSGGAGELFF
>TRBV11-2|-|TRBD2|TRBJ2-5
TGTGCCAGCAGCCAAGGGACTAGCGGGAAGGAGACCCAGTACTTC
CASSQGTSGKETQYF
>TRBV3-1/TRBV3-2|-|TRBD2|TRBJ2-1
TGTGCCAGCAGCCAAACGGGACTAGCTGGTGGTGAGCAGTTCTTC
CASSQTGLAGGEQFF
>TRBV18|-|TRBD1|TRBJ2-2
TGTGCCAGCTCACCGACAGGGTCCAACACCGGGGAGCTGTTTTTT
CASSPTGSNTGELFF
>TRBV7-6|-|TRBD2|TRBJ2-3
TGTGCCAGCAGCCTGGGCGCGGGGGGCCGCACAGATACGCAGTATTTT
CASSLGAGGRTDTQYF
>TRBV19|-|TRBD2|TRBJ2-1
TGTGCCAGTCTTCCGAGCGGGGGAATCTACAATGAGCAGTTCTTC
CASLPSGGIYNEQFF
>TRBV27|-|-|TRBJ2-7
TGTGCCAGCAGTTTATTGCTGAGCGGCTCCTACGAGCAGTACTTC
CASSLLLSGSYEQYF
>TRBV27|-|-|TRBJ1-1
TGTGCCAGCAGCCGAGACTGGAACACTGAAGCTTTCTTT
CASSRDWNTEAFF
>TRBV7-9|-|-|TRBJ1-2
TGTGCCAGCAGCTTATCTGAACGGAGCTATGGCTACACCTTC
CASSLSERSYGYTF
>TRBV5-1|few|TRBD2|TRBJ2-1
TGCGCCAGCAGCTTCTACCTGCCCGGGACTAGCGGGAGGGCCCGACAGGATGAGCAGTTCTTC
CASSFYLPGTSGRARQDEQFF
>TRBV19|-|-|TRBJ2-1
TGTGCCAGTAGTATAGGTGTCCCATCCTACAATGAGCAGTTCTTC
CASSIGVPSYNEQFF
>TRBV28|-|-|TRBJ1-5
TGTGCCAGCAGTCCCCGGCAGGGCGAAGCTCAGCCCCAGCATTTT
CASSPRQGEAQPQHF
>TRBV9|-|TRBD2|TRBJ2-1
TGTGCCAGCAGCGTAGGGGGAGCGGGGGGCCGCTACAATGAGCAGTTCTTC
CASSVGGAGGRYNEQFF
>TRBV11-2|once|TRBD2|TRBJ2-5
TGTGCCAGCAGCCTGGGGACTAGCGGGGTCCAAGAGACCCAGTACTTC
CASSLGTSGVQETQYF
>TRBV7-9|-|TRBD2|TRBJ2-7
TGTGCCAGCAGCTTGGGGACTAGCGGGAGGACGGAGTACGAGCAGTACTTC
CASSLGTSGRTEYEQYF
>TRBV6-6|-|TRBD1|TRBJ1-4
TGTGCCAGCAGTGCCCCAGGGGGCGGTGAAAAACTGTTTTTT
CASSAPGGGEKLFF
>TRBV18|once|TRBD1|TRBJ2-7
TGTGCCAGCTCACCCAAGACCGGGACAGGGGTATACGAGCAGTACTTC
CASSPKTGTGVYEQYF
>TRBV3-1/TRBV3-2|once|TRBD2|TRBJ2-3
TGTGCCAGCAGCCAACAACTAGCGGGGTTTAGCACAGATACGCAGTATTTT
CASSQQLAGFSTDTQYF
>TRBV7-9|once|-|TRBJ2-1
TGTGCCAGCACCCCGGGATATAGCTCCTACAATGAGCAGTTCTTC
CASTPGYSSYNEQFF
>TRBV27|-|-|TRBJ2-3
TGTGCCAGCAGTTTGGCGATTCTAGAAGCCACGCAGTATTTT
CASSLAILEATQYF
>TRBV6-6|once|-|TRBJ2-5
TGTGCCAGCAGTTACTCGGGCGAGACCCAGTACTTC
CASSYSGETQYF
>TRBV15|-|TRBD1|TRBJ2-3
TGTGCCACCAGCAGAGAGCAGGGGGCTAGGACAGATACGCAGTATTTT
CATSREQGARTDTQYF
>TRBV6-5|-|TRBD1|TRBJ1-6
TGTGCCAGCAGCCTCGGACAGGGGAATTCACCCCTCCACTTT
CASSLGQGNSPLHF
>TRBV5-1|-|-|TRBJ2-7
TGCGCCAGCAGCTCATCGGGAGACTACGAGCAGTACTTC
CASSSSGDYEQYF
>TRBV7-3|-|TRBD2|TRBJ2-1
TGTGCCAGCAGCCTCACTGGGAGGGACTACAATGAGCAGTTCTTC
CASSLTGRDYNEQFF
>TRBV5-1|-|-|TRBJ1-1
TGCGCCAGCAGCAACCGACAGAGGAACACTGAAGCTTTCTTT
CASSNRQRNTEAFF
>TRBV11-2|-|-|TRBJ2-1
TGTGCCAGCAGCTTAGTGGGCCGAAACAATGAGCAGTTCTTC
CASSLVGRNNEQFF
>TRBV18|-|TRBD1|TRBJ2-7
TGTGCCAGCTCGCTGGACAGGGGGATATACGAGCAGTACTTC
CASSLDRGIYEQYF
>TRBV6-5|-|TRBD1|TRBJ1-6
TGTGCCAGCAGTATGACAGGGTGGAATTCACCCCTCCACTTT
CASSMTGWNSPLHF
>TRBV20-1|-|-|TRBJ2-5
TGCAGTGCTAGAGTACGGGAGACCCAGTACTTC
CSARVRETQYF
>TRBV29-1|-|TRBD2|TRBJ2-4
TGCAGCGTTGAAACCTTCGGGAGGGTGGAGAACATTCAGTACTTC
CSVETFGRVENIQYF
>TRBV6-5|-|-|TRBJ2-7
TGTGCCAGCAGGCGCGGGACGTCGGTCGTGGAGCAGTACTTC
CASRRGTSVVEQYF
>TRBV9|-|-|TRBJ2-3
TGTGCCAGCTCCGCGCACTTCACAGATACGCAGTATTTT
CASSAHFTDTQYF
>TRBV6-5|-|TRBD1|TRBJ1-1
TGTGCCAGCAAACCCAGGGACAGGGTGAACACTGAAGCTTTCTTT
CASKPRDRVNTEAFF
>TRBV5-8|-|-|TRBJ2-7
TGTGCCAGCAGCTTTAGGCGGGGTAACGAGCAGTACTTC
CASSFRRGNEQYF
>TRBV11-2|-|-|TRBJ2-3
TGTGCCAGCAGCTACCCCTTTGGCGAGGGCACAGATACGCAGTATTTT
CASSYPFGEGTDTQYF
>TRBV7-2|-|TRBD1|TRBJ2-7
TGTGCCAGCAGCTTAGGGGGACAGAGCTACGAGCAGTACTTC
CASSLGGQSYEQYF